Listed here are 29 T cell receptor beta chains from one sample, sequenced in a study of CD8 T cells in ankylosing spondylitis (dated by TCRdb to between 2016 and 2019). The investigation overall reported the following: Blood from ankylosing spondylitis patients appeared to be characterized by a TCR beta motif composed of 7 to 9 highly homologous amino acid variants.

No antigens are known for them. The method behind the library was 5' RACE. The run used an Illumina HiSeq 2500. TCRdb reprocessed the public reads (quality trimming at Q25 with fastp, clone calling with MiXCR) and kept in-frame beta chains. Every distinct CDR3 protein forms one entry, paired with its most common genes and DNA. The sample table shows more than 400,000 distinct CDR3 sequences, and less than 6% are seen once. Around 3.5% of the sample goes to the ten largest clones. The sequencing sample was made of blood, either unsorted or a sorted T cell fraction (not recorded which). The receptors were gathered from a male donor with ankylosing spondylitis.

This clonotype was seen ten or more times. The rearrangement uses TRBV9 and TRBJ2-1; TRBD2 matches 9 bases. Germline values: CDR1 SGDLS, CDR2 YYNGEE. This CDR3 is built from 20 residues. V trimming: 4 bases; J trimming: 4 bases; junction bases outside the gene matches: 21. The CDR3 spells CASSPQPGREGPNLYNEQFF. The CDR3, as DNA: TGTGCCAGCAGCCCACAACCGGGGCGGGAGGGCCCAAACTTGTACAATGAGCAGTTCTTC.

This clonotype was detected many times. This rearrangement joins TRBV7-6 to TRBJ1-2, with D hard to call. This CDR3 is built from 17 residues. The V end was cut by 0 bases, the J end by 4 bases, with 18 bases between. Germline V gives CDR1 SGHVS, CDR2 FNYEAQ. CDR3 residues: CASSLAHLGIPSYGYTF. The DNA for the CDR3 is TGTGCCAGCAGCTTAGCGCACCTAGGGATCCCAAGCTATGGCTACACCTTC.

At least ten counts were recorded for this clonotype. This rearrangement joins TRBV24-1 to TRBJ1-1; D is undetermined. V lost 3 bases to trimming and J lost 0 bases, with 4 bases between them. The germline V gene has CDR1 KGHDR and CDR2 SFDVKD. This CDR3 is built from 13 residues. The CDR3 nucleotides are TGTGCCACCAGTGATAGAGTGAACACTGAAGCTTTCTTT. Translation gives CATSDRVNTEAFF.

This clonotype was seen ten or more times. V gene TRBV5-1 combines with J gene TRBJ1-2, with TRBD1 as a possible D gene (5 bases). Trimming took 5 bases from V and 6 from J, leaving 17 bases between them. This CDR3 region has 14 residues. Germline assignment: CDR1 SGHRS and CDR2 YFSETQ. CDR3: CASSYDRALDGYTF. CDR3 bases: TGCGCCAGCAGTTACGACAGAGCCCTGGATGGCTACACCTTC.

This clonotype showed up many times. This chain joins TRBV7-9 and TRBJ1-2; D is ambiguous. V dropped 5 bases and J dropped 2 bases, with 18 bases sitting between them. Per the germline V gene, CDR1 is SEHNR and CDR2 is FQNEAQ (reference sequence). This CDR3 region has 16 residues. CDR3 region: CASSANGRVGNYGYTF. The CDR3 DNA reads as TGTGCCAGCAGCGCAAATGGGCGGGTCGGCAACTATGGCTACACCTTC.

For this clonotype: This sequence may be a read error, since a much larger clone differs from it by one base. V usage is TRBV6-1 and J usage is TRBJ2-7, with 7 nucleotides matching TRBD2. V lost 6 bases to trimming and J lost 3 bases; unmatched junction nucleotides: 11. CDR3 length equals 15 residues. Germline lookup yields CDR1 MNHNS and CDR2 SASEGT. In DNA, the CDR3 is TGTGCCAGCAGGGCTGGACTAGGAACAAACTACGAGCAGTACTTC. This translates into CASRAGLGTNYEQYF.

This clonotype was recorded at least ten times. This chain links TRBV28 with TRBJ1-5; 7 positions agree with TRBD1. The CDR3 consists of 13 residues. Per the germline V gene, CDR1 is MDHEN and CDR2 is SYDVKM. The trim removed 6 bases at V and 3 bases at J, leaving 2 bases unmatched. This CDR3 reads CASRDRINQPQHF. The CDR3 DNA reads TGTGCCAGCAGGGACAGGATCAATCAGCCCCAGCATTTT.

In its sample, this clonotype was seen many times. The J gene is TRBJ1-2, the V gene TRBV4-3; D might be TRBD1 (5 bases). Trimming took 2 bases from V and 8 from J, leaving 12 bases between them. The CDR3 consists of 13 residues. Germline CDR1 LGHNA, CDR2 YSLEER. CDR3 protein: CASSQLAGRGYTF. CDR3 bases: TGCGCCAGCAGCCAATTGGCAGGGAGAGGCTACACCTTC.

The sample holds many counts of this clonotype. This chain joins TRBV5-1 and TRBJ2-2; TRBD1 matches 9 bases. After removal of 3 bases from V and 4 bases from J, the junction contained 7 bases not matched to a gene. This CDR3 contains 16 residues. Germline V gives CDR1 SGHRS, CDR2 YFSETQ. The CDR3 DNA is TGCGCCAGCAGCTCCCTGACAGGGGGGGCCACCGGGGAGCTGTTTTTT. As protein: CASSSLTGGATGELFF.

This clonotype was seen repeatedly, ten times or more. V gene TRBV9 combines with J gene TRBJ1-6; maybe TRBD1 (5 bases). Germline loops: CDR1 SGDLS, CDR2 YYNGEE. Trimming left V 0 bases short and J 0 bases short, with 7 bases between. CDR3 length: 16 residues. CDR3 protein: CASSVEGSSYNSPLHF. DNA of the CDR3: TGTGCCAGCAGCGTAGAGGGGAGCTCCTATAATTCACCCCTCCACTTT.

There are many counts of this clonotype. The V and J genes are TRBV12-3 or TRBV12-4 and TRBJ2-1; D remains unclear. CDR3 length: 13 amino acids. CDR3 amino acids: CPKAPSSYNEQFF. CDR3 coding DNA: TGTCCCAAGGCTCCGAGCTCCTACAATGAGCAGTTCTTC.

This clonotype was detected a few times. V and J are TRBV2 and TRBJ2-7, with D perhaps assigned TRBD1 or TRBD2 (5 bases each). Per the germline V gene, CDR1 is SNHLY and CDR2 is FYNNEI. The CDR3 length is 15 residues. The V end lost 6 bases, the J end lost 0 bases, and 15 bases lay between the germline ends. This CDR3 is CASRARDGSSYEQYF. The DNA for the CDR3 is TGTGCCAGCAGAGCCAGGGACGGTAGCTCCTACGAGCAGTACTTC.

This clonotype was counted a single time. This clone may be a read error of a much larger clone one base away. This sequence joins TRBV7-9 and TRBJ2-2; TRBD1 aligns across 12 bases. There are 15 residues in the CDR3. The germline gives CDR1 SEHNR, CDR2 FQNEAQ (reference sequence). CDR3 DNA sequence: TGTGCCAGCAGACAAGGGACAGGGGGCACCAGGGAGCTGTTTTTT. It encodes CASRQGTGGTRELFF.

This clonotype was observed many times. This chain links TRBV20-1 with TRBJ2-7; 10 nucleotides align to TRBD2. The V segment lost 6 bases and the J segment 0 bases; nucleotides outside the gene matches: 8. CDR1 is DFQATT, CDR2 SNEGSKA, per germline (reference sequence). The CDR3 runs 15 residues. This CDR3 is CSAISGTSVSYEQYF. The CDR3 DNA sequence: TGCAGTGCCATCTCCGGGACTAGCGTCTCCTACGAGCAGTACTTC.

This clonotype has only a few counts. The junction and the germline gene differ at one end; a read error may be behind it. CDR3 coding DNA: TGTGCCAGCAGCTTAGCGCCGCTAGCGGGAGGGCGAGTCAACTTC. It encodes CASSLAPLAGGRVNF. The genes are TRBV7-2 and TRBJ2-1, with 12 positions matching TRBD2. The V gene's germline CDR1 is SGHTA and CDR2 FQGNSA. The CDR3 spans 15 residues.

This clonotype was picked up many times. The V call is TRBV7-6, the J call TRBJ1-1, with a possible D match to TRBD1 (5 bases). Between the trimmed V and J ends, which lost 5 bases and 5 bases, there was a span of 12 bases. Germline V gene data show CDR1 as SGHVS and CDR2 as FNYEAQ. The CDR3 is 13 residues long. The CDR3 DNA is TGTGCCAGCAGCCAAACGACAGCTACTGAAGCTTTCTTT. Its translation is CASSQTTATEAFF.

Many counts were recorded for this clonotype. The gene calls are TRBV4-3 and TRBJ2-1, with D hard to call. Trimming pared 0 bases from V and 9 bases from J, leaving 21 bases between. Germline V gene data show CDR1 as LGHNA and CDR2 as YSLEER. This CDR3 is built from 17 residues. The CDR3 is CASSQDGKGRHLSEQFF. CDR3 DNA sequence: TGCGCCAGCAGCCAAGATGGGAAAGGCCGACATTTATCTGAGCAGTTCTTC.

V usage is TRBV4-2 and J usage is TRBJ2-1, with D possibly matching TRBD1 (5 bases). Germline lookup yields CDR1 LGHNA and CDR2 YNFKEQ. The V end was cut by 4 bases, the J end by 3 bases, with 13 bases between. The CDR3 sequence is 15 residues long. This CDR3 reads CASSPRQTHYNEQFF. The CDR3, as DNA: TGTGCCAGCAGCCCGAGACAGACACACTACAATGAGCAGTTCTTC.

At least ten counts were recorded for this clonotype. The genes are TRBV7-9 and TRBJ2-7; 11 bases line up with TRBD2. The junction had 6 bases not matched to a gene; V was cut back by 2 bases and J by 0 bases. Germline CDR1 reads SEHNR; CDR2 reads FQNEAQ (reference sequence). The CDR3 totals 17 residues. In DNA, the CDR3 is TGTGCCAGCAGCTTAACTAGCGGGAGCCCCTTCTCCTACGAGCAGTACTTC. It is translated as CASSLTSGSPFSYEQYF.

This clonotype showed up many times. The V gene is TRBV7-2, the J gene TRBJ1-2, with 8 nucleotides matching TRBD1. V dropped 4 bases and J dropped 2; count of bases not matched to a gene: 12. This CDR3 contains 17 residues. Germline loops: CDR1 SGHTA, CDR2 FQGNSA. CDR3 sequence: CASSSGQGLMVNYGYTF. The CDR3 DNA reads TGTGCCAGCAGCTCTGGACAGGGACTCATGGTCAACTATGGCTACACCTTC.

A remark on this clonotype: It may be a read error: a sequence one base away is much more abundant. The J gene is TRBJ2-5, the V gene TRBV7-9; the D is unclear. Germline V gene data show CDR1 as SEHNR and CDR2 as FQNEAQ (reference sequence). The CDR3 is 12 amino acids. CDR3 sequence (DNA): TGTGCCAGCAGCGTCCACCAAGAGACCCAGCACTTC. It yields the protein CASSVHQETQHF.

The rearrangement links TRBV16 to TRBJ2-7; no clear D gene. This CDR3 has 13 residues. The V gene lost 3 bases and the J gene lost 6 bases, with 12 bases spanning the gap. Germline CDR1 reads KGHSY; CDR2 reads FQNENV. The CDR3 bases are TGTGCCAGCAGCCAGAGACGCCTCGGCGAGCAGTACTTC. Amino acids: CASSQRRLGEQYF. The full variable domain, in which reference TRBV16 and TRBJ2-7 provide the parts outside the CDR3, is GEEVAQTPKHLVRGEGQKAKLYCAPIKGHSYVFWYQQVLKNEFKFLISFQNENVFDETGMPKERFSAKCLPNSPCSLEIQATKLEDSAVYFCASSQRRLGEQYFGPGTRLTVT.

This clonotype came up many times. CDR3 nucleotides: TGCAGTGCTAGGAGTCCGGGACAGGGGTTCTACGAGCAGTACTTC. Residues: CSARSPGQGFYEQYF. The genes are TRBV20-1 and TRBJ2-7, with 10 nucleotides matching TRBD1. V lost 3 bases and J lost 3; bases outside the gene matches: 8. This CDR3 region has 15 residues. Germline V lookup: CDR1 DFQATT, CDR2 SNEGSKA (reference sequence).

This clonotype was detected many times. V gene TRBV24-1 combines with J gene TRBJ2-5; TRBD1 aligns across 9 bases. Germline CDR1 reads KGHDR; CDR2 reads SFDVKD. The CDR3 spans 14 residues. V was pared by 8 bases and J by 5 bases, with 8 bases of the junction left unmatched. The DNA of the CDR3 is TGTGCCACCATAGGGACAGGGAGGGAGGAGACCCAGTACTTC. Amino acids: CATIGTGREETQYF.

Many counts were recorded for this clonotype. The V and J genes are TRBV11-2 and TRBJ2-3, with unresolved D. Trimming stripped 1 base from V and 2 bases from J, with 19 bases between. The V gene's germline CDR1 is SGHAT and CDR2 FQNNGV. The CDR3 is made up of 18 amino acids. The DNA for the CDR3 is TGTGCCAGCAGCTTAGTCCCCTCTTCCCGCCCCATCACAGATACGCAGTATTTT. Protein: CASSLVPSSRPITDTQYF. Full variable domain (missing parts from reference TRBV11-2 and TRBJ2-3): EAGVAQSPRYKIIEKRQSVAFWCNPISGHATLYWYQQILGQGPKLLIQFQNNGVVDDSQLPKDRFSAERLKGVDSTLKIQPAKLEDSAVYLCASSLVPSSRPITDTQYFGPGTRLTVL.

A few counts support this clonotype. This chain joins TRBV4-1 and TRBJ2-2; 8 nucleotides agree with TRBD1. V trimming: 2 bases; J trimming: 2 bases; junction bases outside the gene matches: 7. This CDR3 comprises 17 residues. The germline V gene has CDR1 MGHRA and CDR2 YSYEKL. The CDR3 region is CASSQPRTGSNTGELFF. In DNA form, the CDR3 reads TGCGCCAGCAGCCAACCTAGGACAGGGAGTAACACCGGGGAGCTGTTTTTT.

This clonotype was counted at least ten times. J is TRBJ2-5 and V is TRBV29-1, with D possibly called TRBD1 or TRBD2 (5 bases each). Germline-derived CDR1 and CDR2 are SQVTM and ANQGSEA. The CDR3 spans 13 residues. With 8 bases removed from V and 2 bases from J, the gap between germline ends came to 15 bases. CDR3 DNA sequence: TGCAGCTTCGAGGGGCAATTACAAGAGACCCAGTACTTC. It codes for CSFEGQLQETQYF.

The table lists this clonotype with many counts. The genes are TRBV29-1 and TRBJ2-1; D possibly corresponds to TRBD1 (6 bases). The CDR3 length is 16 residues. CDR1 SQVTM and CDR2 ANQGSEA come from the germline V gene. Deletions cut 6 bases from V and 0 bases from J, with 18 bases between. The CDR3 coding sequence is TGCAGCGTCGTCGACAGGCCAGAGAGCTCCTACAATGAGCAGTTCTTC. This sequence encodes CSVVDRPESSYNEQFF.

This clonotype was seen at least ten times. V and J are TRBV19 and TRBJ2-6; TRBD2 is a possible D gene (6 bases). The CDR3 is made up of 14 amino acids. Between the trimmed V and J ends, which lost 5 bases and 4 bases, there was a span of 9 bases. CDR1 LNHDA and CDR2 SQIVND come from the germline V gene (reference sequence). The CDR3 sequence is CASSLANGANVLTF. As DNA, the CDR3 is TGTGCCAGTAGTCTAGCGAACGGGGCCAACGTCCTGACTTTC. Full variable domain (rest looked up from reference TRBV19 and TRBJ2-6): DGGITQSPKYLFRKEGQNVTLSCEQNLNHDAMYWYRQDPGQGLRLIYYSQIVNDFQKGDIAEGYSVSREKKESFPLTVTSAQKNPTAFYLCASSLANGANVLTFGAGSRLTVL.